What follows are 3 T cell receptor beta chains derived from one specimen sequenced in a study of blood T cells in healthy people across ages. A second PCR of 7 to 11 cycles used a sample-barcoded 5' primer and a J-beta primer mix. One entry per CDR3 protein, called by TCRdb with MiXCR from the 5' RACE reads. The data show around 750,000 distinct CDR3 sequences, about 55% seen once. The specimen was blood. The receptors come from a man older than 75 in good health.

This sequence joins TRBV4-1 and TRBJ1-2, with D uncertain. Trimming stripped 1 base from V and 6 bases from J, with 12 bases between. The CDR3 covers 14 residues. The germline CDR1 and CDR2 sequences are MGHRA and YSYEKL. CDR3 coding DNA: TGCGCCAGCAGCCAAGGGCCTTCCCGAGATGGCTACACCTTC. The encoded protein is CASSQGPSRDGYTF.

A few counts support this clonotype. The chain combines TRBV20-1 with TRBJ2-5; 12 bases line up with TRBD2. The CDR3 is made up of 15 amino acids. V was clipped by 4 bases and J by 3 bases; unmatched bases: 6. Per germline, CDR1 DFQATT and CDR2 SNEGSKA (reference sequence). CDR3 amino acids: CSATETSGRKETQYF. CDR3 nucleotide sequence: TGCAGTGCTACTGAGACTAGCGGGAGAAAAGAGACCCAGTACTTC.

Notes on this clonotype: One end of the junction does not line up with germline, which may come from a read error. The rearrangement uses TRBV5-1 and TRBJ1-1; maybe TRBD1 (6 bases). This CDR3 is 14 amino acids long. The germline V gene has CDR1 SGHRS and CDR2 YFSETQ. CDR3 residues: CASSQGGLHPETFF. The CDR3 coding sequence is TGCGCCAGCAGCCAAGGGGGGCTCCACCCTGAAACTTTCTTT. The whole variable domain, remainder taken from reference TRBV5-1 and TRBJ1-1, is KAGVTQTPRYLIKTRGQQVTLSCSPISGHRSVSWYQQTPGQGLQFLFEYFSETQRNKGNFPGRFSGRQFSNSRSEMNVSTLELGDSALYLCASSQGGLHPETFFGQGTRLTVV.